A single T cell receptor (beta chain) is shown here with its context. Antigen specificity is unknown. Germline V CDR1 and CDR2: SGHDN, FVKESK. Trimming removed 1 base from V and 5 bases from J, with 20 bases in between. This CDR3 is built from 17 residues. This entry belongs to a study of identical twins. Findings and caveats of the study: Part of the zero-insertion signal could reflect confounding by invariant MAIT and iNKT cells. In drawing conclusions, the study used cross-sectional statistical analysis and did not follow the same donors.

One entry per CDR3 protein, called by TCRdb with MiXCR from the 5' RACE reads. The repertoire includes 1.5 million to 2 million distinct CDR3 sequences, 32% of them detected once, and more than 0.25% sits in the top ten. The source material was cord blood. The genes are TRBV14 and TRBJ1-2, with TRBD1 as a possible D gene (5 bases). The TCR was taken from a newborn girl in good health. DNA of the CDR3: TGTGCCAGCAGCCAAGGATCGGGCTTGGGGCTTTTTTATGGCTACACCTTC. Translation: CASSQGSGLGLFYGYTF. The full variable domain, completed using reference TRBV14 and TRBJ1-2, is EAGVTQFPSHSVIEKGQTVTLRCDPISGHDNLYWYRRVMGKEIKFLLHFVKESKQDESGMPNNRFLAERTGGTYSTLKVQPAELEDSGVYFCASSQGSGLGLFYGYTFGSGTRLTVV.